This paragraph covers one TCR beta chain sequence. What it binds is not known. The source of the sample is a study of cytomegalovirus exposure and HLA in healthy donors. Study-level points and caveats: More than 150 TCR beta chains were listed as cytomegalovirus-associated.

Per the germline V gene, CDR1 is SGHNT and CDR2 is YYREEE (reference sequence). After removal of 4 bases from V and 6 bases from J, the junction contained 2 bases not matched to a gene. The CDR3 has 15 amino acids. Generated by immunoSEQ multiplex PCR, the TCRdb table keeps only in-frame clones and is missing some. The repertoire holds some 49,000 clones, with approximately 90% as singletons. The source of this sequence is a man younger than 35 in good health and CMV-seronegative. The rearrangement links TRBV5-4 to TRBJ2-1; TRBD2 aligns across 15 bases. What was sequenced was PBMCs. CDR3 protein: CASSPGLAGGNEQFF. The CDR3 DNA reads TGTGCCAGCAGCCCGGGACTAGCGGGAGGCAATGAGCAGTTCTTC.